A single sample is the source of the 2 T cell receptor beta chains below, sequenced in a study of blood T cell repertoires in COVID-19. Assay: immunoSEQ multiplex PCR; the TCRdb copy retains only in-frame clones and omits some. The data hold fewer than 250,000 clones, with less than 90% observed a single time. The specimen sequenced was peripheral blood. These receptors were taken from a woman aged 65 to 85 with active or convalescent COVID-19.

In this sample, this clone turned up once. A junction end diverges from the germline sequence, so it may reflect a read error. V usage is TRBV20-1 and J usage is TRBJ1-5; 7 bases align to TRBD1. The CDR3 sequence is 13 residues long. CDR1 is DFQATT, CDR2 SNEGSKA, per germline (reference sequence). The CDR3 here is CSASGSGGQPQHF. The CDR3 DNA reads TGCAGCGCTAGTGGGTCAGGGGGTCAGCCCCAGCATTTT.

The CDR3 nucleotides read TGTGCCAGCAGCTCTCCCCTTTCCCCTAGCACAGATACGCAGTATTTT. Its protein is CASSSPLSPSTDTQYF. V is TRBV7-2 and J is TRBJ2-3; unclear D gene. This CDR3 comprises 16 residues. Trimming cost V 4 bases and J 0 bases, with 14 bases left between them. Germline CDR1 reads SGHTA; CDR2 reads FQGNSA. The whole variable domain, remainder taken from reference TRBV7-2 and TRBJ2-3, is GAGVSQSPSNKVTEKGKDVELRCDPISGHTALYWYRQSLGQGLEFLIYFQGNSAPDKSGLPSDRFSAERTGGSVSTLTIQRTQQEDSAVYLCASSSPLSPSTDTQYFGPGTRLTVL.